This entry lists 32 T cell receptor beta chains sequenced from one sample in a study of control samples from healthy donors and cancer patients. Sequenced by immunoSEQ multiplex PCR; TCRdb stores in-frame clones only, minus some. The sample lists 95,000 to 120,000 clones; just under 85% were seen once. The material sequenced was blood. The source of these receptors is a man between 18 and 35 years old in good health.

V gene TRBV5-1 combines with J gene TRBJ1-1; maybe TRBD1 (5 bases). Between the trimmed V and J ends, which lost 5 bases and 1 base, there was a span of 9 bases. Per germline, CDR1 SGHRS and CDR2 YFSETQ. This CDR3 has 13 amino acids. CDR3 sequence: CASRQDGNTEAFF. Here the CDR3 DNA reads TGCGCCAGCAGACAGGACGGGAACACTGAAGCTTTCTTT.

This clone turned up a few times. The chain joins TRBV12-5 to TRBJ1-2, with a tentative D call TRBD1 (6 bases). The CDR3 has 12 amino acids. Trimming stripped 6 bases from V and 12 bases from J, with 17 bases between. Looked up from germline, CDR1 is LGHNT and CDR2 is FRNRAP. The CDR3 DNA reads TGTGCTAGTGGAGGGGGGTCCTTACCCCACACCTTC. This sequence encodes CASGGGSLPHTF.

The chain joins TRBV7-6 to TRBJ1-4; D possibly corresponds to TRBD1 (5 bases). Germline CDR1 and CDR2: SGHVS and FNYEAQ. Trimming stripped 2 bases from V and 3 bases from J, with 16 bases between. This CDR3 is built from 17 residues. The CDR3 sequence: CASSLLAGDLSNEKLFF. The DNA of the CDR3 is TGTGCCAGCAGCTTACTCGCGGGGGACCTTTCTAATGAAAAACTGTTTTTT.

The CDR3 sequence is CASSQDKAGGPDTQYF. The DNA of the CDR3 is TGCGCCAGCAGCCAAGATAAAGCGGGGGGTCCAGATACGCAGTATTTT. The chain is built from TRBV4-3 and TRBJ2-3, with 9 bases fitting TRBD2. V shed 0 bases and J 4 bases; nucleotides not matched to a gene: 5. This CDR3 is 16 amino acids long. CDR1 LGHNA and CDR2 YSLEER come from the germline V gene.

In nucleotides, the CDR3 is TGTGCCAGTAGTTTATGGACAGGGAATCAGCCCCAGCATTTT. Translating it yields CASSLWTGNQPQHF. The chain couples TRBV19 to TRBJ1-5; 8 bases are a match to TRBD1. V was pared by 5 bases and J by 4 bases, with 4 bases of the junction left unmatched. Germline CDR1 and CDR2: LNHDA and SQIVND (reference sequence). CDR3 size: 14 residues.

The chain uses TRBV5-8 and TRBJ2-7; no clear D. The CDR3 is 18 amino acids. In germline, CDR1 is SGHTS, CDR2 YDEGEE. Trimming shortened V by 2 bases and J by 2 bases, and 23 bases separated the two germline ends. This chain's CDR3 is CASSLVRTEHLITYEQYV. CDR3 nucleotide sequence: TGTGCCAGCAGCTTAGTTCGTACAGAACACCTCATCACCTACGAGCAGTACGTC.

This rearrangement joins TRBV30 to TRBJ2-1; 9 nucleotides match TRBD2. The CDR3 is made up of 15 amino acids. CDR1 and CDR2 (germline): GTSNPN, SVGIG (reference sequence). V lost 0 bases, J lost 7 bases, and 7 bases stayed unmatched. The CDR3 DNA sequence: TGTGCCTGGAGTGTACGGCGGGGGGGCGGTAATGAGCAGTTCTTC. Amino acid sequence: CAWSVRRGGGNEQFF.

This clone was observed a single time. V is TRBV6-6 and J is TRBJ1-4; D is uncertain. The germline V gene encodes CDR1 MNHNY and CDR2 SVGAGI (reference sequence). V gave up 8 bases and J gave up 5 bases, with 9 bases separating them. This CDR3 contains 12 residues. This CDR3 reads CASGGYNEKLFF. The DNA of the CDR3 is TGTGCCAGCGGAGGATACAATGAAAAACTGTTTTTT.

This clone was seen only a few times. The chain employs TRBV25-1 and TRBJ1-1; weak D call: TRBD1 (6 bases). This CDR3 region has 15 residues. Trimming pared 1 base from V and 3 bases from J, leaving 12 bases between. The germline V gene has CDR1 MGHDK and CDR2 SYGVNS. CDR3 sequence: CASSELSGEHTEAFF. DNA for the CDR3: TGTGCCAGCAGTGAATTATCAGGGGAGCACACTGAAGCTTTCTTT. The entire variable domain, with the rest obtained from reference TRBV25-1 and TRBJ1-1, is as follows: EADIYQTPRYLVIGTGKKITLECSQTMGHDKMYWYQQDPGMELHLIHYSYGVNSTEKGDLSSESTVSRIRTEHFPLTLESARPSHTSQYLCASSELSGEHTEAFFGQGTRLTVV.

For this clone: Distinct nucleotide sequences in the sample also encode this CDR3. The chain recombines TRBV7-9 with TRBJ2-3; TRBD2 matches at 8 bases. After removal of 3 bases from V and 2 bases from J, the junction contained 1 base not matched to a gene. Germline V gene data show CDR1 as SEHNR and CDR2 as FQNEAQ (reference sequence). The CDR3 consists of 14 residues. The DNA of the CDR3 is TGTGCCAGCAGCTTGCGGGGGGTCACAGATACGCAGTATTTT. It is translated as CASSLRGVTDTQYF.

The gene calls are TRBV24-1 and TRBJ2-3; 13 bases match TRBD2. Germline CDR1 and CDR2: KGHDR and SFDVKD. The ends lost 6 bases at V and 5 bases at J; junction bases unmatched: 4. The CDR3 is made up of 15 amino acids. CDR3 DNA: TGTGCCACCAGTCTACTAGCGGGGGGGCTAGATACGCAGTATTTT. This gives the protein CATSLLAGGLDTQYF.

V and J are TRBV11-3 and TRBJ1-1; tentatively, D is TRBD1 (6 bases). Germline loops: CDR1 SGHNT, CDR2 YENEEA. V lost 3 bases, J lost 5 bases, and 13 bases lay in between. This CDR3 is built from 14 residues. For the CDR3, the DNA is TGTGCCAGCAGCTTCAGGGGTGGCATTACTGAAGCTTTCTTT. This encodes CASSFRGGITEAFF.

CDR3 DNA: TGTGCCAGCACCCTAACTGGGCACACTGAAGCTTTCTTT. Translating gives CASTLTGHTEAFF. The chain employs TRBV28 and TRBJ1-1; D is unclear. Trimming left V 7 bases short and J 3 bases short, with 12 bases between. The CDR3 contains 13 residues. Germline CDR1 is MDHEN and CDR2 is SYDVKM.

This clone was counted once. This rearrangement joins TRBV29-1 to TRBJ2-4, with TRBD1 as a possible D gene (5 bases). Trimming pared 3 bases from V and 3 bases from J, leaving 9 bases between. Germline V gene data show CDR1 as SQVTM and CDR2 as ANQGSEA. CDR3 size: 13 residues. The CDR3 region is CSVDGQGKNIQYF. CDR3 bases: TGCAGCGTTGATGGGCAGGGCAAAAACATTCAGTACTTC.

The chain uses TRBV7-8 and TRBJ2-3; tentatively, D is TRBD1 or TRBD2 (5 bases each). Looked up from germline, CDR1 is SGHVS and CDR2 is FQNEAQ. The CDR3 is 16 residues long. V gave up 1 base and J gave up 8 bases, with 19 bases separating them. CDR3 loop: CASSLVSGQPQGTQYF. The CDR3 region has the DNA TGTGCCAGCAGCTTAGTGTCGGGGCAGCCCCAGGGTACGCAGTATTTT.

The chain recombines TRBV19 with TRBJ1-6; D is unresolved. The CDR3 contains 11 residues. V was clipped by 8 bases and J by 5 bases, with 4 bases between them. Germline CDR1 and CDR2: LNHDA and SQIVND (reference sequence). The DNA of the CDR3 is TGTGCCAGTGGAAATAATTCACCCCTCCACTTT. The encoded protein is CASGNNSPLHF.

The J gene is TRBJ2-2, the V gene TRBV19, with 13 bases that match TRBD2. Germline V gene data show CDR1 as LNHDA and CDR2 as SQIVND (reference sequence). The V and J ends lost 6 bases and 6 bases, in that order; junction bases with no gene match: 4. The CDR3 consists of 15 residues. The CDR3 sequence: CASRPGLAGPGELFF. CDR3 in DNA: TGTGCCAGTAGGCCGGGACTAGCGGGGCCCGGGGAGCTGTTTTTT.

The chain uses TRBV2 and TRBJ1-6; D uncertain. V lost 7 bases to trimming and J lost 5 bases, with 12 bases between them. Per germline, CDR1 SNHLY and CDR2 FYNNEI. The CDR3 has 14 amino acids. CDR3 sequence (DNA): TGTGCCAGCACTAACCCGGGCCATAATTCACCCCTCCACTTT. It specifies CASTNPGHNSPLHF.

V usage is TRBV9 and J usage is TRBJ1-1; 7 bases are shared with TRBD1. J gave up 5 bases and V 0 bases, and 4 bases lay outside the gene matches. This CDR3 region has 14 residues. Looked up from germline, CDR1 is SGDLS and CDR2 is YYNGEE. For the CDR3, the DNA is TGTGCCAGCAGCGTAGTAGGGGGCTTTACTGAAGCTTTCTTT. The encoded protein is CASSVVGGFTEAFF.

In this sample, this clone turned up a few times. The V gene is TRBV6-1, the J gene TRBJ1-2, with TRBD1 identical over 10 bases. V was clipped by 3 bases and J by 6 bases; unmatched bases: 13. Germline CDR1 is MNHNS and CDR2 is SASEGT. The CDR3 loop spans 17 amino acids. Here the CDR3 DNA reads TGTGCCAGCAGTGAGCGGCGCGACAGGGGGCAGTTTGATGGCTACACCTTC. It specifies CASSERRDRGQFDGYTF.

This clone has just one count. This chain connects TRBV27 to TRBJ1-1; the D gene is possibly TRBD1 (5 bases). CDR3 size: 15 residues. Germline V gene lookup returns CDR1 MNHEY and CDR2 SMNVEV (reference sequence). The V end lost 0 bases, the J end lost 4 bases, and 12 bases lay between the germline ends. CDR3 amino acids: CASSLSRVGGTEAFF. CDR3 DNA sequence: TGTGCCAGCAGTTTATCGCGGGTTGGGGGCACTGAAGCTTTCTTT.

This sequence joins TRBV9 and TRBJ2-3; TRBD2 might be the D (7 bases). The germline V gene has CDR1 SGDLS and CDR2 YYNGEE. The CDR3 runs 16 residues. The V and J ends lost 0 bases and 2 bases respectively, with 13 bases between them. The DNA for the CDR3 is TGTGCCAGCAGCGTAGAGGGCGGGGGCTTCACAGATACGCAGTATTTT. Amino acids: CASSVEGGGFTDTQYF.

V and J are TRBV29-1 and TRBJ2-1; 7 bases align to TRBD1. The CDR3 contains 16 residues. The germline gives CDR1 SQVTM, CDR2 ANQGSEA. Unmatched junction bases numbered 15, after V lost 6 bases and J lost 4 bases. This CDR3 is CSVCGQAARRYNEQFF. In nucleotides, the CDR3 is TGCAGCGTCTGCGGACAGGCCGCGAGAAGGTACAATGAGCAGTTCTTC.

Concerning this clone: This same CDR3 is encoded by further DNA sequences in the sample. The chain carries TRBV15 and TRBJ2-1; D might be TRBD1 (5 bases). The CDR3 has 13 residues. V lost 5 bases, J lost 14 bases, and 19 bases lay in between. Per germline, CDR1 LNHNV and CDR2 YYDKDF (reference sequence). The CDR3 nucleotides are TGTGCCACCAGCGGACATCCTGCGAACCCCGAGTTCTTC. It is translated as CATSGHPANPEFF. Filled out from reference TRBV15 and TRBJ2-1, the complete variable domain reads DAMVIQNPRYQVTQFGKPVTLSCSQTLNHNVMYWYQQKSSQAPKLLFHYYDKDFNNEADTPDNFQSRRPNTSFCFLDIRSPGLGDTAMYLCATSGHPANPEFFGPGTRLTVL.

V usage is TRBV5-4 and J usage is TRBJ2-1; unclear D gene. Germline V gene sequence: CDR1 SGHNT, CDR2 YYREEE (reference sequence). CDR3 length: 11 residues. V was pared by 3 bases and J by 4 bases, with 2 bases between. The CDR3 loop is CASSSYNEQFF. The CDR3 DNA sequence: TGTGCCAGCAGCTCGTACAATGAGCAGTTCTTC.

The chain couples TRBV10-3 to TRBJ1-1; D is unresolved. CDR3 length equals 13 residues. Trimming left V 4 bases short and J 1 base short, with 7 bases between. Germline CDR1 reads ENHRY; CDR2 reads SYGVKD. The CDR3 nucleotides are TGTGCCATCAGTGCAGCTCAGAACACTGAAGCTTTCTTT. It translates to CAISAAQNTEAFF.

This clone was counted a single time. The rearrangement uses TRBV9 and TRBJ2-3; TRBD1 is a possible D gene (5 bases). The CDR3 spans 16 residues. Trimming cost V 0 bases and J 2 bases, with 13 bases left between them. Germline CDR1 and CDR2: SGDLS and YYNGEE. CDR3 sequence (DNA): TGTGCCAGCAGCGTAGCTGGGCAGGGCCTCACAGATACGCAGTATTTT. It is translated as CASSVAGQGLTDTQYF.

This rearrangement joins TRBV30 to TRBJ1-4; TRBD1 agrees at 9 bases. In germline, CDR1 is GTSNPN, CDR2 SVGIG (reference sequence). Losses at the gene ends were 5 bases for V and 7 bases for J; bases not matched to a gene: 8. The CDR3 sequence is 14 residues long. The CDR3 coding sequence is TGTGCCTGGGCACGGGACAGGGCAAGTGAAAAACTGTTTTTT. Protein: CAWARDRASEKLFF.

The V and J genes are TRBV28 and TRBJ2-5; tentative D call: TRBD2 (5 bases). Germline loops: CDR1 MDHEN, CDR2 SYDVKM. The V gene lost 5 bases and the J gene lost 2 bases, with 15 bases spanning the gap. The CDR3 has 15 residues. CDR3 coding DNA: TGTGCCAGCAGTGTGGGTTGGCGGGTACAAGAGACCCAGTACTTC. This sequence encodes CASSVGWRVQETQYF.

The rearrangement links TRBV19 to TRBJ1-5; D remains ambiguous. The CDR3 has 14 amino acids. V lost 1 base and J 9 bases, leaving 13 bases between the germline ends. The germline V gene encodes CDR1 LNHDA and CDR2 SQIVND (reference sequence). The CDR3 here is CASSIARQASPQHF. CDR3 in DNA: TGTGCCAGTAGTATAGCAAGGCAGGCCTCGCCCCAGCATTTT. The full variable domain, completed using reference TRBV19 and TRBJ1-5, is DGGITQSPKYLFRKEGQNVTLSCEQNLNHDAMYWYRQDPGQGLRLIYYSQIVNDFQKGDIAEGYSVSREKKESFPLTVTSAQKNPTAFYLCASSIARQASPQHFGDGTRLSIL.

The genes are TRBV11-2 and TRBJ2-7; TRBD1 matches 8 bases. Germline-derived CDR1 and CDR2 are SGHAT and FQNNGV. The CDR3 is 15 residues long. J lost 5 bases, V lost 4 bases, and 10 bases had no gene match. CDR3 nucleotide sequence: TGTGCCAGCAGCTCCTTATGGACAGGGTGGAACGAGCAGTACTTC. Its protein is CASSSLWTGWNEQYF.

This clone was recorded only once. The chain combines TRBV19 with TRBJ2-7; 8 positions match TRBD1. Germline loops: CDR1 LNHDA, CDR2 SQIVND (reference sequence). The trim removed 2 bases at V and 6 bases at J, leaving 15 bases unmatched. This CDR3 is built from 17 residues. CDR3 region: CASSINGRTGFRSEQYF. CDR3 nucleotides: TGTGCCAGTAGTATAAATGGGAGGACAGGGTTCCGTTCCGAGCAGTACTTC.